This is a list of T cell receptor beta chains from one sample in a study of cytomegalovirus exposure and HLA in healthy donors. Sequencing used immunoSEQ multiplex PCR; TCRdb keeps in-frame clones, though not all of them. The repertoire holds about 83,000 clones, with around 81% as singletons. Sequences were obtained from PBMCs. The receptors here all came from a woman in her 30s in good health and CMV-seronegative. The CDR3 runs from the conserved cysteine through the conserved F or W.

>TRBJ1-1|TRBV18
CASSPNRNTEAFF
>TRBJ2-7|TRBV28
CASSPLGRTGSTYEQYF
>TRBJ2-7|TRBV10-3
CATHIPGAAYEQYF
>TRBJ1-5|TRBV2
CASRGTGGDQPQHF
>TRBJ2-2|TRBV10-3
CAISEGRPGQGYGGELFF
>TRBJ1-4|TRBV14
CASSQLTGSNEKLFF
>TRBJ2-5|TRBV5-4
CATRGLAGVETQYF
>TRBJ2-7|TRBV7-2
CASSRTPGQGIYEQYF
>TRBJ2-3|TRBV5-1
CASSLGGATDTQYF
>TRBJ2-2|TRBV18
CASSPRSGSNGELFF
>TRBJ2-6|TRBV6-1
CASSDGNSGANVLTF
>TRBJ2-5|TRBV9
CASSVVSGVSETQYF
>TRBJ2-1|TRBV28
CASSSISGRALDEQFF
>TRBJ2-1|TRBV5-4
CASSRVSGRGNEQFF